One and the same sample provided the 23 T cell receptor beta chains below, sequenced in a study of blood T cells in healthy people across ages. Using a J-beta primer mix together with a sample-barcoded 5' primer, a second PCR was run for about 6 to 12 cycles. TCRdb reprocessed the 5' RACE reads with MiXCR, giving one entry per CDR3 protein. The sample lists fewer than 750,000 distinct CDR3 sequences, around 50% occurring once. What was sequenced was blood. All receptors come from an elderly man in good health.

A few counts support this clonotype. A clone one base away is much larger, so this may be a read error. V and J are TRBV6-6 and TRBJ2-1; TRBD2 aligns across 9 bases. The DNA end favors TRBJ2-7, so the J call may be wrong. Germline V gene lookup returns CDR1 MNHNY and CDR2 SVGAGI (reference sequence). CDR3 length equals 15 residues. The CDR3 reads CASSSQRGAYNEQYF. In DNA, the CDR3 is TGTGCCAGCAGCTCACAGCGGGGGGCCTACAATGAGCAGTACTTC.

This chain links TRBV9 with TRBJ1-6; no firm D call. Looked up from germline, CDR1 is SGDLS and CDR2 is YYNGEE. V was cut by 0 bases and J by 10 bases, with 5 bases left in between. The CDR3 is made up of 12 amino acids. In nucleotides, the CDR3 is TGTGCCAGCAGCGTAGCTGGGTCACCCCTCCACTTT. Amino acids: CASSVAGSPLHF.

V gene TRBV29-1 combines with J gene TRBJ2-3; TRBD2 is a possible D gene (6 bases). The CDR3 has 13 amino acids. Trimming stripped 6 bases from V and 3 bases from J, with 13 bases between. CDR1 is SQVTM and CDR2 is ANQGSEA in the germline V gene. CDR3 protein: CSVGGIGTDTQYF. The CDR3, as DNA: TGCAGCGTGGGGGGAATTGGTACAGATACGCAGTATTTT.

The CDR3 nucleotides read TGCGCCAGCAGCCAAGAAGGTCCAGGAGCCTCTAGCACAGATACGCAGTATTTT. Protein sequence: CASSQEGPGASSTDTQYF. The chain has TRBV4-1 and TRBJ2-3; D ambiguous. The CDR3 consists of 18 residues. Germline assignment: CDR1 MGHRA and CDR2 YSYEKL. The V end lost 0 bases, the J end lost 0 bases, and 16 bases lay between the germline ends.

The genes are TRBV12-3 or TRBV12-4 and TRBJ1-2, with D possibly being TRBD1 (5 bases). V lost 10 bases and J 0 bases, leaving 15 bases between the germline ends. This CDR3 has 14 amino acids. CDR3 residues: CATAVGVSNYGYTF. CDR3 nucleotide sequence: TGTGCCACCGCGGTGGGGGTATCTAACTATGGCTACACCTTC.

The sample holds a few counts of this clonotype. The CDR3 sequence is CSVGGDEQYF. The CDR3 region has the DNA TGCAGCGTTGGGGGAGACGAGCAGTACTTC. The chain is built from TRBV29-1 and TRBJ2-5; perhaps TRBD2 as D (5 bases). With the DNA end fitting TRBJ2-7 better, the J assignment may be wrong. The CDR3 is 10 amino acids. Germline assignment: CDR1 SQVTM and CDR2 ANQGSEA.

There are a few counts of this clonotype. CDR3 nucleotide sequence: TGTGCCAGCACTCTGACAGGCTCTAGCACAGATACGCAGTATTTT. Protein: CASTLTGSSTDTQYF. The V and J genes are TRBV7-2 and TRBJ2-3; D might be TRBD1 (6 bases). Trimming took off 7 bases at V and 0 bases at J, with 14 bases between the two ends. Germline assignment: CDR1 SGHTA and CDR2 FQGNSA. CDR3 length equals 15 residues.

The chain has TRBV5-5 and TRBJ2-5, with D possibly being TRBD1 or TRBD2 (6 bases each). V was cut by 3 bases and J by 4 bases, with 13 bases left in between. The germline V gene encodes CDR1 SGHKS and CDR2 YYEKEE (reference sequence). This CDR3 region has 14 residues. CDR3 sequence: CASSSVGGGETQYF. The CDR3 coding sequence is TGTGCCAGCAGCTCCGTGGGGGGCGGAGAGACCCAGTACTTC. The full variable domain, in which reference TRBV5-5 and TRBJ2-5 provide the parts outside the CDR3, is DAGVTQSPTHLIKTRGQQVTLRCSPISGHKSVSWYQQVLGQGPQFIFQYYEKEERGRGNFPDRFSARQFPNYSSELNVNALLLGDSALYLCASSSVGGGETQYFGPGTRLLVL.

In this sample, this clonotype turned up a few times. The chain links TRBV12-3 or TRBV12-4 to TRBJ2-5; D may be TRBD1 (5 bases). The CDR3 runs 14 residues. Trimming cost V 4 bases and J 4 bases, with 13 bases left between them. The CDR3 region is CASSSKGAIETQYF. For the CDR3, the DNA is TGTGCCAGCAGTTCTAAAGGGGCGATAGAGACCCAGTACTTC.

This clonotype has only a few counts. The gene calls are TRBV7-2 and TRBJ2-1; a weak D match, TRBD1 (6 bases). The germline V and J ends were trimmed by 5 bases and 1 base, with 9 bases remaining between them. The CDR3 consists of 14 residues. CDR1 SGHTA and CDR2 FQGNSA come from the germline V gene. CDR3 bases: TGTGCCAGCAGCGTCAGGGGTTCCTACAATGAGCAGTTCTTC. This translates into CASSVRGSYNEQFF.

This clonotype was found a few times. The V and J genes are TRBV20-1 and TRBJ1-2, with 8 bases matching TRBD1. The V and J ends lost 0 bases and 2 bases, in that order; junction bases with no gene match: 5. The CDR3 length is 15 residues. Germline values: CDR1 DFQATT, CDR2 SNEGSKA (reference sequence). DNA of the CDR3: TGCAGTGCTAGAGATGCGCGACAGGGGAACTATGGCTACACCTTC. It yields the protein CSARDARQGNYGYTF.

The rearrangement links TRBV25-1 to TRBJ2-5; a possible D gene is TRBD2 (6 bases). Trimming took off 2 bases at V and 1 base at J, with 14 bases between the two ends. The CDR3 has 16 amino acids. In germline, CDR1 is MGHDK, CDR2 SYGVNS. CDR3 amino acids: CASSEGLTGVQETQYF. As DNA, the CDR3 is TGTGCCAGCAGTGAAGGTCTGACGGGGGTCCAAGAGACCCAGTACTTC.

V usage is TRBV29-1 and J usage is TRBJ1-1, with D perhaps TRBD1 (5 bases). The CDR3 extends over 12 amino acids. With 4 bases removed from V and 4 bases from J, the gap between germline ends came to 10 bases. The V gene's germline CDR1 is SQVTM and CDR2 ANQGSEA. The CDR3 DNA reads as TGCAGCGTTGCACAGGCCAGCACTGAAGCTTTCTTT. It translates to CSVAQASTEAFF.

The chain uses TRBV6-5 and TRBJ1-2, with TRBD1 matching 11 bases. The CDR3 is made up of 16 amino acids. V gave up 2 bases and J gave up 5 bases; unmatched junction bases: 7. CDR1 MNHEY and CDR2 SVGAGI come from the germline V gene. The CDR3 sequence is CASSYIRTGGSYGYTF. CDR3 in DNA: TGTGCCAGCAGTTACATCCGGACAGGGGGCTCATATGGCTACACCTTC.

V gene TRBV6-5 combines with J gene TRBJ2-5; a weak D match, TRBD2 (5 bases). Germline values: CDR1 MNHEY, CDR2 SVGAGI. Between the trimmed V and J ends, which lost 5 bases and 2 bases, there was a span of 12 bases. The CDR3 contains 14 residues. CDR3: CASSQLGSQETQYF. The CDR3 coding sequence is TGTGCCAGCAGTCAACTAGGGTCTCAAGAGACCCAGTACTTC.

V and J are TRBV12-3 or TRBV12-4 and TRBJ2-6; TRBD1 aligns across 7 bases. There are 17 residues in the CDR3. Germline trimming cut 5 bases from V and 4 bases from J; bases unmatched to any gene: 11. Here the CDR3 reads CASSLGTATLGANVLTF. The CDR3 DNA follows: TGTGCCAGCAGTCTAGGGACAGCTACCTTAGGGGCCAACGTCCTGACTTTC.

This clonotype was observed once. In DNA form, the CDR3 reads TGTGCCAGCAGCGTGGGACTAGCGGGACCCACCTACGAGCAGTACTTC. Translating gives CASSVGLAGPTYEQYF. The chain couples TRBV9 to TRBJ2-7; 13 bases are a match to TRBD2. V was pared by 2 bases and J by 2 bases, with 4 bases of the junction left unmatched. Per germline, CDR1 SGDLS and CDR2 YYNGEE. The CDR3 is made up of 16 amino acids.

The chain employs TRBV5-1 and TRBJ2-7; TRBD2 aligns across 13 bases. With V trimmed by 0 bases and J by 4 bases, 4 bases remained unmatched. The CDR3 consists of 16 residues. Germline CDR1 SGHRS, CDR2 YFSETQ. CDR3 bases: TGCGCCAGCAGCTTGGCCGGGACTAGCGGGGCGTACGAGCAGTACTTC. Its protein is CASSLAGTSGAYEQYF.

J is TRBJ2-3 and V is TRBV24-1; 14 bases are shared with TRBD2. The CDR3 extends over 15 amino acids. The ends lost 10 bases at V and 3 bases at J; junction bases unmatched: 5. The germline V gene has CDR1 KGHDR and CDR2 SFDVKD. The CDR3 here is CATGLAGVWTDTQYF. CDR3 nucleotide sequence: TGTGCCACGGGACTAGCGGGAGTGTGGACAGATACGCAGTATTTT.

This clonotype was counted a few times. The CDR3 nucleotides read TGCGCCAGCGGCGGGGGAAACTCCTACAATGAGCAGTTCTTC. This codes for CASGGGNSYNEQFF. The V call is TRBV5-1, the J call TRBJ2-1; 7 nucleotides align to TRBD2. Germline V CDR1 and CDR2: SGHRS, YFSETQ. The CDR3 length is 14 residues. J gave up 0 bases and V 7 bases, and 4 bases lay outside the gene matches. Using reference TRBV5-1 and TRBJ2-1 for the parts outside the CDR3, the full variable domain is KAGVTQTPRYLIKTRGQQVTLSCSPISGHRSVSWYQQTPGQGLQFLFEYFSETQRNKGNFPGRFSGRQFSNSRSEMNVSTLELGDSALYLCASGGGNSYNEQFFGPGTRLTVL.

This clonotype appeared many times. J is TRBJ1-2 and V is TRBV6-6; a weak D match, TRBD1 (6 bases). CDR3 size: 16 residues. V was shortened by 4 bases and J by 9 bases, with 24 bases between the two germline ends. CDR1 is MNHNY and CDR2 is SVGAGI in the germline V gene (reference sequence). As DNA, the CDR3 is TGTGCCAGCAGTTCCGGCGGGGGCGGTAATTATATGAGCTACACCTTC. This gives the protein CASSSGGGGNYMSYTF.

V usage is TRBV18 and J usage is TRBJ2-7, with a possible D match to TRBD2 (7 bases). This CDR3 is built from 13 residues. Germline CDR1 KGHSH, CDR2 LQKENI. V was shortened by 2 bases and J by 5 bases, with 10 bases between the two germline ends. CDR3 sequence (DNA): TGTGCCAGCTCACCAACAGGGAGGGACGAGCAGTACTTC. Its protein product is CASSPTGRDEQYF.

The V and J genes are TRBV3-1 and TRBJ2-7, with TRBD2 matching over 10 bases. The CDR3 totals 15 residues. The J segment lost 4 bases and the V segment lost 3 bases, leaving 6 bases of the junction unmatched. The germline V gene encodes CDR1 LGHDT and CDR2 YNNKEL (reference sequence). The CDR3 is CASSQASGGRYEQYF. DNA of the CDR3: TGTGCCAGCAGCCAGGCTAGCGGGGGCAGGTACGAGCAGTACTTC.